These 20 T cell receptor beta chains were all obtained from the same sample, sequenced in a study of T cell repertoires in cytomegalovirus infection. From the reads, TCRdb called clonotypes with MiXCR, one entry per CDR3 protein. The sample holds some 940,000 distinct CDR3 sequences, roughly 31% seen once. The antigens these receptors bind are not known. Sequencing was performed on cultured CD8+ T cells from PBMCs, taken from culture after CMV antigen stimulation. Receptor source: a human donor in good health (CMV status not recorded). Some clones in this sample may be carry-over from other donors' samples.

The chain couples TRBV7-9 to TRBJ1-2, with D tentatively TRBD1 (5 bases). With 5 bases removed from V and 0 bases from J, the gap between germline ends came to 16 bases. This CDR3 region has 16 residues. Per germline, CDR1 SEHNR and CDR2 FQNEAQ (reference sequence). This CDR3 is CASSVPGGESNYGYTF. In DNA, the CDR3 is TGTGCCAGCAGCGTTCCGGGGGGAGAGTCTAACTATGGCTACACCTTC.

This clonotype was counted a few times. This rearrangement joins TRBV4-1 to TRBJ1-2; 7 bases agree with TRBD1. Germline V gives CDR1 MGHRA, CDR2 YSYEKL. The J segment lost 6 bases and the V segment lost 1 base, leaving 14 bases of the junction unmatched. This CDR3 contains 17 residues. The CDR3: CASSQVQGETGLNGYTF. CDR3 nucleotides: TGCGCCAGCAGCCAAGTCCAAGGGGAGACAGGGCTTAATGGCTACACCTTC.

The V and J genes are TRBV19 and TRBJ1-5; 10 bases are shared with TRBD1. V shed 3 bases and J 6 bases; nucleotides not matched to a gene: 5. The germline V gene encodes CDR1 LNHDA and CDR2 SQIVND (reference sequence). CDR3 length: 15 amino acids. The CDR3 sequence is CASSIDRGHGQPQHF. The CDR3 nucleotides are TGTGCCAGTAGTATCGACAGGGGGCACGGTCAGCCCCAGCATTTT. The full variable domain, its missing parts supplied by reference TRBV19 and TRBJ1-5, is DGGITQSPKYLFRKEGQNVTLSCEQNLNHDAMYWYRQDPGQGLRLIYYSQIVNDFQKGDIAEGYSVSREKKESFPLTVTSAQKNPTAFYLCASSIDRGHGQPQHFGDGTRLSIL.

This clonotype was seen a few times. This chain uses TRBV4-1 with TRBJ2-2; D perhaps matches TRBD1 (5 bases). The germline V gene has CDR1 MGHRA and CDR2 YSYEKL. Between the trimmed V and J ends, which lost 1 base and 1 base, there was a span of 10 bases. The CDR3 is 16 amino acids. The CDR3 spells CASSQVGQGNTGELFF. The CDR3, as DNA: TGCGCCAGCAGCCAAGTTGGGCAGGGGAACACCGGGGAGCTGTTTTTT.

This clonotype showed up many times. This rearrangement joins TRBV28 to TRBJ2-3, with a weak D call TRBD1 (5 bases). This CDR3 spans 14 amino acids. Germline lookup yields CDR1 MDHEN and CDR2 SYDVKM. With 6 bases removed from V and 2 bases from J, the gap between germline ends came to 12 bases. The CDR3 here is CASSLDRHTDTQYF. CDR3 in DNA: TGTGCCAGCAGCCTCGACAGACACACAGATACGCAGTATTTT. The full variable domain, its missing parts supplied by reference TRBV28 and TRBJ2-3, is DVKVTQSSRYLVKRTGEKVFLECVQDMDHENMFWYRQDPGLGLRLIYFSYDVKMKEKGDIPEGYSVSREKKERFSLILESASTNQTSMYLCASSLDRHTDTQYFGPGTRLTVL.

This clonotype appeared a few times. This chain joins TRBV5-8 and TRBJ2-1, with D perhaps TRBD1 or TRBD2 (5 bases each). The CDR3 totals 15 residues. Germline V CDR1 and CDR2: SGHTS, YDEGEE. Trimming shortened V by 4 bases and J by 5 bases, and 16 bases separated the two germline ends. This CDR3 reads CASSPGWGLDNEQFF. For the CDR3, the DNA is TGTGCCAGCAGCCCGGGGTGGGGGTTGGACAATGAGCAGTTCTTC.

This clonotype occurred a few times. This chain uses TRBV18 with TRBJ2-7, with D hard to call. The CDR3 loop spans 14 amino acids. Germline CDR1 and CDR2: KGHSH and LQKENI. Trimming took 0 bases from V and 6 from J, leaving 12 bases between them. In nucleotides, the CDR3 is TGTGCCAGCTCACCACCACGACAACCTCTCGAGCAGTACGTC. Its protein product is CASSPPRQPLEQYV.

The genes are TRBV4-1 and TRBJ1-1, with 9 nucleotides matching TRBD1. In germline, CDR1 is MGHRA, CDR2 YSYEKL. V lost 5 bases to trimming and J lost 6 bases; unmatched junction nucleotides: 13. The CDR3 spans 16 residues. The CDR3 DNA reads TGCGCCAGCAGCTACGGACAGGGGAGCATCTTTGCTGAAGCTTTCTTT. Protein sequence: CASSYGQGSIFAEAFF.

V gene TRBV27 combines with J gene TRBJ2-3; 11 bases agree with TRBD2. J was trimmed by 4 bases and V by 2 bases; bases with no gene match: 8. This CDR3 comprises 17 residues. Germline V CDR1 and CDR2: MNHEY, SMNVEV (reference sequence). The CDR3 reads CASSLGLAGGGADTQYF. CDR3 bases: TGTGCCAGCAGTTTAGGGCTAGCGGGGGGTGGTGCAGATACGCAGTATTTT.

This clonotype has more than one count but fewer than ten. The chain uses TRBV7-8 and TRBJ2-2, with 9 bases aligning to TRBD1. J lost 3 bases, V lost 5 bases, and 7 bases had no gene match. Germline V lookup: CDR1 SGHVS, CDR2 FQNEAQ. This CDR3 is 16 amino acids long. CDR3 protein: CASSGTGTGYTGELFF. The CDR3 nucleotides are TGTGCCAGCAGCGGGACCGGGACAGGGTACACCGGGGAGCTGTTTTTT.

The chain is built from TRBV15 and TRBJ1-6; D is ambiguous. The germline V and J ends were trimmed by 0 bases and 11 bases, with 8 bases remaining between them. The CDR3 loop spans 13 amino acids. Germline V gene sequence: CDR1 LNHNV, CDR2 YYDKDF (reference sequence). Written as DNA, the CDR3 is TGTGCCACCAGCAGAGAGGGTATGACACCCCTCCACTTT. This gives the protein CATSREGMTPLHF.

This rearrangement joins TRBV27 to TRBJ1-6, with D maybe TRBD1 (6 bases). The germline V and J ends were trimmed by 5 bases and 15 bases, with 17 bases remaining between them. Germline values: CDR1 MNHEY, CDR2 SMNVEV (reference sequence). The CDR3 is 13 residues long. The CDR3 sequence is CASSDATGFGLHF. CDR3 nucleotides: TGTGCCAGCAGTGACGCTACAGGGTTTGGCCTCCACTTT.

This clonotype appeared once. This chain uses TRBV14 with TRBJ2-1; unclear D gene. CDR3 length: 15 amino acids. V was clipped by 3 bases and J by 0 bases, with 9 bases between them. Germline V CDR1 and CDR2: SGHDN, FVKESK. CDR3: CASSQKRYSYNEQFF. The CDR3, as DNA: TGTGCCAGCAGCCAGAAGAGATACTCCTACAATGAGCAGTTCTTC. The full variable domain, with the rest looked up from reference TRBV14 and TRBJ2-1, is EAGVTQFPSHSVIEKGQTVTLRCDPISGHDNLYWYRRVMGKEIKFLLHFVKESKQDESGMPNNRFLAERTGGTYSTLKVQPAELEDSGVYFCASSQKRYSYNEQFFGPGTRLTVL.

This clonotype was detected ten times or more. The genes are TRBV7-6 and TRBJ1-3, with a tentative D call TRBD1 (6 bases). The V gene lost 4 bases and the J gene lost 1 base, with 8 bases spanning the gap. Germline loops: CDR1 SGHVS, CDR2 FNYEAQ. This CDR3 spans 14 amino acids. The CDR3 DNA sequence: TGTGCCAGCAGCTCACAGGGATCTGGAAACACCATATATTTT. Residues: CASSSQGSGNTIYF.

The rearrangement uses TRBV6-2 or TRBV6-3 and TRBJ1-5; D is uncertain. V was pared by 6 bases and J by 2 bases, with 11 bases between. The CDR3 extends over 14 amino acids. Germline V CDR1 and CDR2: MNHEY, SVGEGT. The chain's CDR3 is CASRPTLGNQPQHF. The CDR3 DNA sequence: TGTGCCAGCAGACCTACACTGGGCAATCAGCCCCAGCATTTT.

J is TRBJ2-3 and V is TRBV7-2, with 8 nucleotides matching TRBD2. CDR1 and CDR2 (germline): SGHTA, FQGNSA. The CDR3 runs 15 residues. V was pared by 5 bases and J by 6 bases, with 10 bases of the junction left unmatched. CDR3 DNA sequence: TGTGCCAGCAGCCCCTATGCCGGGGGGGTGGATACGCAGTATTTT. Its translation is CASSPYAGGVDTQYF.

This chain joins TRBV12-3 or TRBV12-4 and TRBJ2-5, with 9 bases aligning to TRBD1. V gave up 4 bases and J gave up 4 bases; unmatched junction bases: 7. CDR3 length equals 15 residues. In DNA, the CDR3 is TGTGCCAGCAGTTCCGGGACAGGGTCGGGAGAGACCCAGTACTTC. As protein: CASSSGTGSGETQYF.

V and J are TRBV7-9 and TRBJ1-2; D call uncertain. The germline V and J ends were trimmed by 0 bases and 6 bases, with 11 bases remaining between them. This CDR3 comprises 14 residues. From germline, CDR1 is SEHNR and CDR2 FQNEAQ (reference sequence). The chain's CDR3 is CASSLALTVDGYTF. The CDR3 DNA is TGTGCCAGCAGCTTAGCGCTGACGGTGGATGGCTACACCTTC.

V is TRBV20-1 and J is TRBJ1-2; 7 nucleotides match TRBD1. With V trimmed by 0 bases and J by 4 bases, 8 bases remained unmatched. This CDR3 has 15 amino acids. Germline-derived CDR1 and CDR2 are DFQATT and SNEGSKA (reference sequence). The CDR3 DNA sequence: TGCAGTGCTAGAGATCGGACAGGCCTTCCCTATGGCTACACCTTC. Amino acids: CSARDRTGLPYGYTF.

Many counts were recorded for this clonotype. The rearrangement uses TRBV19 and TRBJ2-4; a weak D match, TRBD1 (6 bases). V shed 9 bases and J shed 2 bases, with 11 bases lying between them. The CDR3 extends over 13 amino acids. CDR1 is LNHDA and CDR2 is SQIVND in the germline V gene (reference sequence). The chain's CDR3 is CASTTGSKNIQYF. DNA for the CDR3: TGTGCCAGCACCACAGGGTCCAAAAACATTCAGTACTTC.